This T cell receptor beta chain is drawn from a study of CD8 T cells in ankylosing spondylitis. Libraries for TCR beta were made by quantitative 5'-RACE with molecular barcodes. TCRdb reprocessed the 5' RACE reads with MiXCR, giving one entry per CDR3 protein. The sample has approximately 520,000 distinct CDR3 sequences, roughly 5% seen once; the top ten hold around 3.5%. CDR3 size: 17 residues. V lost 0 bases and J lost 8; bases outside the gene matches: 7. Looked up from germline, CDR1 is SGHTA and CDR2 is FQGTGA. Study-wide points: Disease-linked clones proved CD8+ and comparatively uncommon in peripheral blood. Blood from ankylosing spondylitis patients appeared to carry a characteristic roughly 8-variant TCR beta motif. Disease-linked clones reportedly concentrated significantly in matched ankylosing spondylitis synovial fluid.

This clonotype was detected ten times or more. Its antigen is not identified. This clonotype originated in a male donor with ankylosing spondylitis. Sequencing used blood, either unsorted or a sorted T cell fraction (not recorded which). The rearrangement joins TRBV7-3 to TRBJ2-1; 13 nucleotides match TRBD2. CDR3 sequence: CASSLTLLAGGYHEQFF. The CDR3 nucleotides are TGTGCCAGCAGCTTAACCCTACTAGCGGGGGGGTACCATGAGCAGTTCTTC.